The subject of this entry is one T cell receptor beta chain. Sequenced by immunoSEQ multiplex PCR; TCRdb stores in-frame clones only, minus some. The sample has some 260,000 clones, about nine tenths seen once. The CDR3 sequence is 18 residues long. The V gene end was trimmed by 1 base and the J gene end by 7 bases; junction bases not matched to a gene: 16. Germline V lookup: CDR1 SEHNR, CDR2 FQNEAQ (reference sequence). The data derive from a study of blood T cell repertoires in COVID-19. Those who participated ranged in age from roughly 18 to 90 years and resided in 20 to 30 US areas. Clinical history as reported by participants underpinned cohort assignment.

This chain links TRBV7-9 with TRBJ2-1, with 7 bases fitting TRBD2. The TCR sequence derives from a woman aged 18-35 years who had recovered from COVID-19. Sequenced sample: PBMCs or T cells enriched from blood (not recorded which). The CDR3 nucleotides read TGTGCCAGCAGCTTAGTTGGTCGCGGGAGTTCCCCTTATAATGAGCAGTTCTTC. Translated, it gives CASSLVGRGSSPYNEQFF.